This T cell receptor (beta chain) was documented in a study of blood T cell repertoires in COVID-19 (dated by TCRdb to the early 2020s). For the wider study: Collaborator samples came from the United States, Italy and Spain and covered acute and convalescent phases of COVID-19. Sample metadata almost always included a de-identified subject ID, COVID-19 status, age in years and sex. The repertoires were made available in a free public database intended to serve as a resource for research on the immune response to SARS-CoV-2. Subjects who had been exposed to COVID-19, were actively infected with it, or had recovered from it provided the deeply sampled blood TCRbeta repertoires that made up the dataset. Samples were obtained from the ongoing ImmuneRACE study (first 160 participants) and from some 1,200 subjects provided by 6 global collaborators. The material from the prospective study consisted of cDNA or gDNA derived from T cells, B-cell-depleted T cells, or PBMCs. Where available, HLA class I and class II types were obtained from metadata supplied by the sample provider rather than from assay-based typing. Study-level results and caveats: Clinical and demographic metadata were provided uncurated, with the amount varying by source and participant.

Of note for this clone: Its antigen is unknown. No much larger clonotype is one base removed from it; base qualities were not supplied.

At one collaborating source in Seattle, patients were enrolled during active infection and were followed longitudinally through the course of disease. Whole blood was collected in K2EDTA tubes by collaborating institutions according to the institutions' own protocols. Collaborator samples were shipped for TCRbeta analysis as frozen whole blood, isolated PBMCs, or DNA extracted from either sample type. TCRbeta CDR3 regions were amplified from genomic DNA using the immunoSEQ Assay, a bias-controlled multiplex PCR. As for the original processing: The number of nucleated cells in each sample was estimated from the amplification of reference gene primers within the assay. To quantify the absolute abundance of each unique TCRbeta CDR3 rearrangement, sequence reads were collapsed and filtered. For each sample, productive Simpson clonality was calculated as the square root of Simpson's diversity index over productive rearrangements. TCRdb took over this immuneACCESS table, retaining in-frame rearrangements with V and J assigned. Such tables are incomplete; in checked studies, under half of the missing clones stem from an unresolved V gene, and the remainder is unexplained. The V and J calls and clone size come from that table; D and trimming were worked out from the DNA. Across this sample there are fewer than 500,000 clones, with roughly 90% seen only once. The top ten clones comprise around 0.92% of the sample.

CDR1 and CDR2 were assigned from the germline V gene as SGHAT and FQNNGV. Ends trimmed: V by 4 bases, J by 6 bases; bases unmatched to a gene: 7. The CDR3 spans 16 residues, from the cysteine through the phenylalanine. Here the CDR3 DNA is all that survives: 48 bases in frame from base 1. This chain is built from TRBV11-2 and TRBJ2-4; 12 middle bases align to TRBD2. This clonotype was sampled from a man between 18 and 35 years old with COVID-19, enrolled during active disease. The sample was peripheral blood. The DNA reads as follows: TGTGCCAGCAGCTCATCTAGCGGGGGGGCCCCAAACATTCAGTACTTC. Its coded protein is CASSSSSGGAPNIQYF.